One T cell receptor beta chain is described in this entry. Trimming stripped 6 bases from V and 1 base from J, with 24 bases between. CDR3 length equals 18 residues. Germline V lookup: CDR1 MNHEY, CDR2 SMNVEV (reference sequence). This entry is derived from a study of PD-L1 blockade in urothelial cancer. Time point here: pretreatment peripheral blood. Produced via immunoSEQ multiplex PCR; TCRdb's table is partial and in-frame only. The data contain around 92,000 clones, about 90% of them singletons. This TCR derives from a woman older than 75 with urothelial cancer. This material consisted of PBMCs, taken around atezolizumab (anti-PD-L1) treatment. The chain recombines TRBV27 with TRBJ1-1, with a tentative D call TRBD1 (5 bases). CDR3 residues: CASRLDSQDSSRNTEAFF. For the CDR3, the DNA is TGTGCCAGCAGGCTAGATTCACAGGATTCGTCGAGGAACACTGAAGCTTTCTTT.